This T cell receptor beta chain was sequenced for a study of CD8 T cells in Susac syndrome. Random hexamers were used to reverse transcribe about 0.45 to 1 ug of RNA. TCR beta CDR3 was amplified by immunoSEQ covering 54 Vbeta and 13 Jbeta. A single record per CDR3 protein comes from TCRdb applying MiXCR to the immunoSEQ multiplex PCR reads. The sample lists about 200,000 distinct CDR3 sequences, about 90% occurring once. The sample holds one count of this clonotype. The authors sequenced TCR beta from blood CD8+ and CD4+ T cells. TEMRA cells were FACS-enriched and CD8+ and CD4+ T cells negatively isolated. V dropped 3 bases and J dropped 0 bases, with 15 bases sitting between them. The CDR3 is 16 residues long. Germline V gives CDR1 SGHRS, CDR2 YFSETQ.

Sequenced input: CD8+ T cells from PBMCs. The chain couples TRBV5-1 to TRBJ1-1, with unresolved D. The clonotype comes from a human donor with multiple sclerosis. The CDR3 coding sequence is TGCGCCAGCAGCTACCACCACGAAAGGTTGAACACTGAAGCTTTCTTT. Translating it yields CASSYHHERLNTEAFF.